This T cell receptor beta chain comes out of a study of T cell changes during pregnancy in multiple sclerosis. The method was immunoSEQ multiplex PCR; TCRdb's version includes in-frame clones alone and lacks a portion of them. The data contain fewer than 90,000 clones, roughly nine tenths of them seen just once; the ten biggest clones take up around 0.9%. The trim removed 6 bases at V and 3 bases at J, leaving 5 bases unmatched. In germline, CDR1 is MNHNY, CDR2 SVGAGI (reference sequence). There are 14 residues in the CDR3. The input for sequencing was peripheral blood, taken in the second trimester of pregnancy. The TCR originated in a female donor with multiple sclerosis, enrolled in a pregnancy study. V and J are TRBV6-6 and TRBJ2-5; TRBD2 matches 9 bases. CDR3 protein: CASSDSGGKETQYF. CDR3 coding DNA: TGTGCCAGCAGCGATAGCGGGGGCAAAGAGACCCAGTACTTC.